The source of this TCR beta chain is a study of blood T cell repertoires in COVID-19. This clone was recorded only once. V was pared by 5 bases and J by 4 bases, with 7 bases of the junction left unmatched. The CDR3 is 16 residues long. The germline V gene encodes CDR1 MGHDK and CDR2 SYGVNS. Method: immunoSEQ multiplex PCR; TCRdb's copy keeps in-frame clones and lacks some. Among around 150,000 clones listed, over 75% were seen once. The receptor was derived from a woman aged 55-75 years with active COVID-19. The chain joins TRBV25-1 to TRBJ2-5, with TRBD2 matching over 13 bases. Material: peripheral blood. The DNA for the CDR3 is TGTGCCAGCAGTTTACTAGCGGGAGGGGCGAGAGAGACCCAGTACTTC. Its translation: CASSLLAGGARETQYF.